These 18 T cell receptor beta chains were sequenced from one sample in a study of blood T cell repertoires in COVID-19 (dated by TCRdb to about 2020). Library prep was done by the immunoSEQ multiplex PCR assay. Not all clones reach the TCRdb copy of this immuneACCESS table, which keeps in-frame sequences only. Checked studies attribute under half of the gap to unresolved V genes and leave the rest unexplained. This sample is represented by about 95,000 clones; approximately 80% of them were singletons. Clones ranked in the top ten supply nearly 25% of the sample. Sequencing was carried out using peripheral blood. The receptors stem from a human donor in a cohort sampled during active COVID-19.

CDR3: CASSHLGATLYEQYF. In DNA, the CDR3 is TGTGCCAGCAGCCATCTGGGGGCGACCCTCTACGAGCAGTACTTC. The chain links TRBV14 to TRBJ2-7; possible D gene TRBD1, 6 bases. V dropped 3 bases and J dropped 3 bases, with 15 bases sitting between them. The CDR3 extends over 15 amino acids. CDR1 is SGHDN, CDR2 FVKESK, per germline.

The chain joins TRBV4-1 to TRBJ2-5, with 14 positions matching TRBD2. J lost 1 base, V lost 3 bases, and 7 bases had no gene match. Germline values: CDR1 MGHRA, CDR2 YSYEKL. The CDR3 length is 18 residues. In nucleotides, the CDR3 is TGCGCCAGCAGCCATCCCTGGACTAGCGGGGGGCCCCAAGAGACCCAGTACTTC. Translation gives CASSHPWTSGGPQETQYF.

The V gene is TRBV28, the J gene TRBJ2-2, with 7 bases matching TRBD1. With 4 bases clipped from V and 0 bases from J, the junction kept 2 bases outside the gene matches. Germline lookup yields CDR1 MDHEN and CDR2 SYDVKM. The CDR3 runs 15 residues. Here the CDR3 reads CASSWDRANTGELFF. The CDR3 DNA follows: TGTGCCAGCAGTTGGGACAGAGCGAACACCGGGGAGCTGTTTTTT.

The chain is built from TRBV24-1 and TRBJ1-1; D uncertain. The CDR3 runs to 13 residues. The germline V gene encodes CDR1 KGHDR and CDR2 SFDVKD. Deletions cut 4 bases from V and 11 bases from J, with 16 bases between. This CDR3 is CATSESFSSAAFF. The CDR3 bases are TGTGCCACCAGTGAATCGTTTAGCTCGGCGGCTTTCTTT.

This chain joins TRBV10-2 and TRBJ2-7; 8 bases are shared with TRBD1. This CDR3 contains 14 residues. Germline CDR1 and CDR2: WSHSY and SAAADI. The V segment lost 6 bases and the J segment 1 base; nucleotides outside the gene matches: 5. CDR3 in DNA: TGCGCCAGCAGAGGGACAGGCGCGTCCTACGAGCAGTACTTC. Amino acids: CASRGTGASYEQYF.

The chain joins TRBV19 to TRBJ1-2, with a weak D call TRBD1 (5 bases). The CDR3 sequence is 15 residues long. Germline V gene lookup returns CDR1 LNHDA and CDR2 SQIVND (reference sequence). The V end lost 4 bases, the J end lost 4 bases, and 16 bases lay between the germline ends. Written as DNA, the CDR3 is TGTGCCAGTAGTAACGCGGACACCCCGGGCTATGGCTACACCTTC. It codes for CASSNADTPGYGYTF.

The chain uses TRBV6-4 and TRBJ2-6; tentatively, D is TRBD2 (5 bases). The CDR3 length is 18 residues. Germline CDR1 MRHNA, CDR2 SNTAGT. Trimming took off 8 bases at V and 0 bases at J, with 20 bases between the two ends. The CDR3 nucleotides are TGTGCCAGCGCCCACAGAGAGGGAGTTCGCTCTGGGGCCAACGTCCTGACTTTC. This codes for CASAHREGVRSGANVLTF.

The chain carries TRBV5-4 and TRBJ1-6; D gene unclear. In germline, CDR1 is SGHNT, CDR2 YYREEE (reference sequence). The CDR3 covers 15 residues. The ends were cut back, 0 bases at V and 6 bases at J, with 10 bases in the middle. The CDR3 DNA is TGTGCCAGCAGCTTGGGGACGGACTTTAATTCACCCCTCCACTTT. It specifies CASSLGTDFNSPLHF.

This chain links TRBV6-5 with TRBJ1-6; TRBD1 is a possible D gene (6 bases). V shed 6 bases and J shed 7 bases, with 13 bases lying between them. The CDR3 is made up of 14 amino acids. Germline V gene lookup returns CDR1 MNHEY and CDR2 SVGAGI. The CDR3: CASSIGQGNSPLHF. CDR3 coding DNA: TGTGCCAGCAGCATAGGCCAGGGGAATTCACCCCTCCACTTT.

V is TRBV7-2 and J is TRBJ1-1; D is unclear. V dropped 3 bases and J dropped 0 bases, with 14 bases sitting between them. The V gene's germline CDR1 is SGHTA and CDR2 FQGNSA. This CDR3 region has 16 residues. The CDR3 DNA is TGTGCCAGCAGCTTCTCCTTGAGAGCCCTGAACACTGAAGCTTTCTTT. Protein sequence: CASSFSLRALNTEAFF.

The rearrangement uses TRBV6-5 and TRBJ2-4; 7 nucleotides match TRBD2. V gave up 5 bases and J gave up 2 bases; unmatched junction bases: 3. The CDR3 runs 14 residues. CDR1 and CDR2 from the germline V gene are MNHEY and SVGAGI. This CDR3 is CASSIGTTKNIQYF. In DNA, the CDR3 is TGTGCCAGCAGTATCGGGACTACCAAAAACATTCAGTACTTC.

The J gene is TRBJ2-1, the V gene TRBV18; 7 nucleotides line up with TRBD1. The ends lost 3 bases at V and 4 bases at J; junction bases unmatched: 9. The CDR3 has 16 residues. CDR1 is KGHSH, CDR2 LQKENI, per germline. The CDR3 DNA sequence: TGTGCCAGCTCACCGATCGGACAGGTAGGGTACAATGAGCAGTTCTTC. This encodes CASSPIGQVGYNEQFF.

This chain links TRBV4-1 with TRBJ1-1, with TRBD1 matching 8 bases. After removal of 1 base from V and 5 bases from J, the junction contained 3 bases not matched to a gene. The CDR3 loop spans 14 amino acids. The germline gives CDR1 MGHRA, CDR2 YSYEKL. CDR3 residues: CASSQGGQVTEAFF. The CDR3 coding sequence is TGCGCCAGCAGCCAAGGGGGACAGGTGACTGAAGCTTTCTTT.

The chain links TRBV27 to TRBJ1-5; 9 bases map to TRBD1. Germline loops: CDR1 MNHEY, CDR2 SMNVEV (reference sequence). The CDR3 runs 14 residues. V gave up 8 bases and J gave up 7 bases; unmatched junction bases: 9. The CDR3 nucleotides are TGTGCCAGCGGGAAACAGGGGGCCGAACAGCCCCAGCATTTT. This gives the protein CASGKQGAEQPQHF.

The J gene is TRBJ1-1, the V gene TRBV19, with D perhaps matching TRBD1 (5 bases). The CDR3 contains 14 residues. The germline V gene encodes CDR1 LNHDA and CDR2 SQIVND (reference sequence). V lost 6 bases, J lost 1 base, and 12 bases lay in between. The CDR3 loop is CASRLGHGNTEAFF. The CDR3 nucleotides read TGTGCCAGTAGATTAGGACATGGGAACACTGAAGCTTTCTTT.

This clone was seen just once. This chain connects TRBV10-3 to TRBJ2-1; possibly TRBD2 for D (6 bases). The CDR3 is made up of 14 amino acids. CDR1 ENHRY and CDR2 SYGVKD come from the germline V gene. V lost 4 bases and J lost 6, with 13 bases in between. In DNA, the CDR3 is TGTGCCATCAGTGGGGGACTTCAAGGCAATGAGCAGTTCTTC. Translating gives CAISGGLQGNEQFF.

CDR3 sequence (DNA): TGCGCCAGCAGCGGGGACAATCAGGAGACCCAGTACTTC. Translating gives CASSGDNQETQYF. This chain links TRBV5-1 with TRBJ2-5; D might be TRBD1 (6 bases). The ends were cut back, 4 bases at V and 5 bases at J, with 12 bases in the middle. This CDR3 contains 13 residues. Germline V CDR1 and CDR2: SGHRS, YFSETQ.

CDR3 loop: CASSQVSGSGSGEQFF. CDR3 nucleotide sequence: TGCGCCAGCAGCCAAGTTAGCGGGAGTGGTTCGGGTGAGCAGTTCTTC. The chain employs TRBV4-1 and TRBJ2-1, with TRBD2 matching over 9 bases. Germline loops: CDR1 MGHRA, CDR2 YSYEKL. Trimming removed 1 base from V and 9 bases from J; junction bases left unmatched: 10. This CDR3 region has 16 residues.